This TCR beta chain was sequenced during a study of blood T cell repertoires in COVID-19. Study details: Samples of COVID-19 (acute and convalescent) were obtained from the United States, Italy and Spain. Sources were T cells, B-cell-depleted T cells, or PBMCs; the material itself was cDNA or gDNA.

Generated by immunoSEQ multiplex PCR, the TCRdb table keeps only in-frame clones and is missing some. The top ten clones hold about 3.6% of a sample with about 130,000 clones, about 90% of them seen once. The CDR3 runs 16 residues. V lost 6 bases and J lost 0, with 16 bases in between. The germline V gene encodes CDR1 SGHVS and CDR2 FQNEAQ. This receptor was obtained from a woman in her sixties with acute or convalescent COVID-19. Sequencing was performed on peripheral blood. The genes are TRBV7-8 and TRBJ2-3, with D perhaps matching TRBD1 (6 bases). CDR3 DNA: TGTGCCAGCAGTCTCAGGGATGGACAGAGCACAGATACGCAGTATTTT. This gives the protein CASSLRDGQSTDTQYF.